The entry that follows covers one TCR beta chain sequence. Its cognate antigen has yet to be identified. Base-call qualities are not available, and no considerably larger clone is one nucleotide away. The data are from a study of cytotoxic CD8 clonotypes in ibrutinib-treated CLL listed by TCRdb under 2021. About the full investigation: The cohort was composed of roughly ten relapsed/refractory and roughly 16 treatment-naive patients; IGHV unmutated status was identified in 17 patients. Partial responses were observed in 24 patients and complete responses in 2; after a median follow-up of roughly 72 months, remission was maintained in 14 patients and progression was observed in approximately twelve. Response samples were taken after a median of roughly eleven months on treatment, ranging from about 6 to 36 months. Samples averaged 255,043 productive templates and more than 85,000 productive rearrangements. Of the 86 participants in the trial, approximately 26 had longitudinal samples available. Cryopreserved peripheral blood mononuclear cells were obtained before treatment, at response, and at either sustained remission or disease progression. All remission and progressive disease samples were collected while patients were still receiving ibrutinib. The research as a whole found: Sampling times were not matched between patients in sustained remission and patients whose disease was progressing, and lymph node repertoires were not examined. At baseline, clonality was higher than in age-matched healthy donors and showed a strong correlation with circulating CD8+ T-cell counts. An increase in clonality was observed at ibrutinib response, with clonality remaining stable during sustained remission and falling back toward baseline at progression. Public clonotypes were rare and either shrank or stayed stable during treatment, and the rise in clonality at ibrutinib response reflected expansion of private clonotypes.

The sample's time point label, in plain terms: 24 months on ibrutinib. For TCR beta library preparation, around 2 micrograms of genomic DNA were isolated from cryopreserved PBMCs. Longitudinal blood samples from CLL patients receiving ibrutinib monotherapy were subjected to high-throughput TCR beta sequencing. The patients took part in an open-label, single-center phase 2 trial of ibrutinib monotherapy. A MiSeq instrument was used for deep resolution sequencing, which targeted depths ranging from 1 in 1 million up to 1 in 200,000 T cells, with coverage averaging 10x for each clonotype. The immunoSEQ hsTCRB Kit was used to generate TCR beta libraries. The authors' analysis ran thus. Data were analyzed with ImmunoSEQ Data Assistant and ImmunoSEQ Analyzer, with V, D and J genes assigned per IMGT definitions. Clonality, which ranges from 0 to 1, was calculated by subtracting the normalized Shannon entropy of productive rearrangement frequencies from one. Only overrepresented clonotypes making up at least 0.05% of the repertoire of each patient were included in the public clonotype analysis. Repertoires from approximately 12 age-matched healthy donors in immuneACCESS were used as clonality controls. This immuneACCESS table, as held by TCRdb, lists in-frame sequences with V and J called but not all clones. Of the missing ones, under half trace to an unresolved V gene in checked studies; the others have no known cause. V, J and clone size derive from that table, while D and trimming were established from the DNA sequence. Within this sample are around 250,000 clones, with around three quarters of them counted one time only. The ten largest clones capture 15% of the sample.

Between the V and J ends, shortened by 6 bases and 4 bases respectively, the junction contains 21 bases. CDR1 and CDR2, per the germline V gene, are SQVTM and ANQGSEA. Counted from cysteine to phenylalanine, this CDR3 has 15 amino acids. The DNA shown is the 45-base CDR3, in frame from base 1. The receptor comes from a human donor with chronic lymphocytic leukemia. The chain joins TRBV29-1 to TRBJ2-5; the D element could tentatively be TRBD1 or TRBD2, as 5 bases agree for each. The sample was PBMCs, taken after 24 months of ibrutinib treatment. Here is the DNA: TGCAGCGTGCAGACAGTGGGTGAGGGATCAGAGACCCAGTACTTC. It translates to CSVQTVGEGSETQYF.